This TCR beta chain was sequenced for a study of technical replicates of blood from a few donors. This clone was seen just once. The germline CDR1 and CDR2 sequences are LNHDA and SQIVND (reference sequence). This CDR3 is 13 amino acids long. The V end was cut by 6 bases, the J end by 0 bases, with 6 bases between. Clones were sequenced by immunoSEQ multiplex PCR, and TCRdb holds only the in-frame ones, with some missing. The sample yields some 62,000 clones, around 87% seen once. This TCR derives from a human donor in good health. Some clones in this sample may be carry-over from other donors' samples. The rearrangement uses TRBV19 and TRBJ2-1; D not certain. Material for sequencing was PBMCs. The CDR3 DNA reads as TGTGCCAGTAGCACGGGCTCCTACAATGAGCAGTTCTTC. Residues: CASSTGSYNEQFF. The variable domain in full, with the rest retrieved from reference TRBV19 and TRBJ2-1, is DGGITQSPKYLFRKEGQNVTLSCEQNLNHDAMYWYRQDPGQGLRLIYYSQIVNDFQKGDIAEGYSVSREKKESFPLTVTSAQKNPTAFYLCASSTGSYNEQFFGPGTRLTVL.